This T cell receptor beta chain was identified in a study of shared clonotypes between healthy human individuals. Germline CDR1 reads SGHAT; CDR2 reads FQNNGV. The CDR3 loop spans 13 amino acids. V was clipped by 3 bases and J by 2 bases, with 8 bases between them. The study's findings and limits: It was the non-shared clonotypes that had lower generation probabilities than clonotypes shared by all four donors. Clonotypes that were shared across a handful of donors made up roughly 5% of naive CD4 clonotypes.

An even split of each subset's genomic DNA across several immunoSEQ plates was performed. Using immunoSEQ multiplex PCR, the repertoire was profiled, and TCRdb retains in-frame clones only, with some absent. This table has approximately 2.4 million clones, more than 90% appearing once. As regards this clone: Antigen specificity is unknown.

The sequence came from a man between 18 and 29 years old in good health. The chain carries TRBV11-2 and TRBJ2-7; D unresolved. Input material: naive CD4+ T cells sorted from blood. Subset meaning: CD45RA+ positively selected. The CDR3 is CASSFKVPYEQYF. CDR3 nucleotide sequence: TGTGCCAGCAGCTTCAAAGTCCCCTACGAGCAGTACTTC.